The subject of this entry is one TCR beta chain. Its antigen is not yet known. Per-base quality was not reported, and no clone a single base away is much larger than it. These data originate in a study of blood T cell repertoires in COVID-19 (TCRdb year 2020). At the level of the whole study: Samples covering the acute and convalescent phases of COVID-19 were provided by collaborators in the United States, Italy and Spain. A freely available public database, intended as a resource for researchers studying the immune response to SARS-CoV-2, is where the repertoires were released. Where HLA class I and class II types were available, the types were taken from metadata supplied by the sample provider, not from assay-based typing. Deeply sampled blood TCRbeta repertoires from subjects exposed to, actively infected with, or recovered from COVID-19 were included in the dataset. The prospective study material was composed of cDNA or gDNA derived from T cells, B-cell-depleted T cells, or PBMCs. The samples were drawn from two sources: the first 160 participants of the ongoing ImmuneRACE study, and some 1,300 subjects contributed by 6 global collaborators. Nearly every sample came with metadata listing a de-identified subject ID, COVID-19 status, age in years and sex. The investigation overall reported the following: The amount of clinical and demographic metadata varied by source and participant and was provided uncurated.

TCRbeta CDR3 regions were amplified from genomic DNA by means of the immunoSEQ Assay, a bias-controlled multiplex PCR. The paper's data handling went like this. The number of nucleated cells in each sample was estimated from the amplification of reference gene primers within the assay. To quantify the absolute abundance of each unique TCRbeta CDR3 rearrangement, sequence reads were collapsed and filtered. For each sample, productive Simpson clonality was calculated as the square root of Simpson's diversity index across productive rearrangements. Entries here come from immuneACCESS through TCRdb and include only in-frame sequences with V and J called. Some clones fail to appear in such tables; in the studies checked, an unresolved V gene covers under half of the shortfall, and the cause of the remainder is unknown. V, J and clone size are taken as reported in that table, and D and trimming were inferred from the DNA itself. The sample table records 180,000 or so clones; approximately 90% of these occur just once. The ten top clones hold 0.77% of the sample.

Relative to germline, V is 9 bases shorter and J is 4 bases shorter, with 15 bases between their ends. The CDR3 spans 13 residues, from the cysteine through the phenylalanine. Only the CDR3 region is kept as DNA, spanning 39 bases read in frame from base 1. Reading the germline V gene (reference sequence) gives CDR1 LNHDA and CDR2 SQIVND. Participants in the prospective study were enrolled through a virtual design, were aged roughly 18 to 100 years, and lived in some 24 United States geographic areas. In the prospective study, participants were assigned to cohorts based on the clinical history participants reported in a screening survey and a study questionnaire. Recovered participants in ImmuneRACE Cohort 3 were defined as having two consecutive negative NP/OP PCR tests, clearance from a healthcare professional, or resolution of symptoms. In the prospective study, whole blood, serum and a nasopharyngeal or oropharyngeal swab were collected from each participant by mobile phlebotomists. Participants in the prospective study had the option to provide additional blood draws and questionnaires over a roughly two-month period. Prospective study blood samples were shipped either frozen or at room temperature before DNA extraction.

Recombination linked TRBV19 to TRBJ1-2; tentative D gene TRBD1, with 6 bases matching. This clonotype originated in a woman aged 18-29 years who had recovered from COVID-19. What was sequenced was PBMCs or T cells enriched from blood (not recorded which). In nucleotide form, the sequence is TGTGCCAGCAGCACAGGGTTCGGCTATGGCTACACCTTC. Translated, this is CASSTGFGYGYTF.